Listed below are T cell receptor beta chains from one sample, sequenced in a study of T-cell memory formation after mild COVID-19. TCRdb re-analysed the 5' RACE reads in MiXCR, keeping a single row per CDR3 protein. Counted here are roughly 350,000 distinct CDR3 sequences, 21% occurring once; the ten biggest clones make up about an eighth. Sequencing was carried out using PBMCs or a T cell subset sorted from them (not recorded which). These receptors all come from an adult woman who had mild COVID-19 (a few samples of this study predate the infection). Cell type and time point are not known. Both conserved end residues are part of each CDR3. D genes are given only for firm matches. Clone size is shown for a subset of rows, as once, few, many or a class of expanded clone.

>TRBV5-1|.|few|TRBJ2-5
TGCGCCAGCAGCCCGAGGGGGGGAAAAGAGACCCAGTACTTC
CASSPRGGKETQYF
>TRBV4-3|TRBD2|.|TRBJ2-1
TGCGCCAGCAGCCAAGATGGCGCGGGAGATGAGCAGTTCTTC
CASSQDGAGDEQFF
>TRBV27|.|.|TRBJ2-7
TGTGCCAGCAGTGCAAGGACGGCCTCCTACGAGCAGTACTTC
CASSARTASYEQYF
>TRBV30|.|.|TRBJ1-1
TGTGCCTGGAGTCTACAGGTGAAGAACACTGAAGCTTTCTTT
CAWSLQVKNTEAFF
>TRBV7-2|TRBD2|.|TRBJ2-7
TGTGCCAGCAGCTTTATAGCGGCCTGGGAGGGGCAGTACTTC
CASSFIAAWEGQYF
>TRBV2|.|few|TRBJ2-1
TGTGCCAGCAGTAGCATCCAGGGGAATGAGCAGTTCTTC
CASSSIQGNEQFF
>TRBV7-9|.|.|TRBJ1-4
TGTGCCACCCGCGGGGAGGAACTGTTTTTT
CATRGEELFF
>TRBV6-1|.|.|TRBJ1-1
TGTGCCAGCAGCTTGCAGGGACCGAAGAACACTGAAGCTTTCTTT
CASSLQGPKNTEAFF
>TRBV6-5|TRBD1|many|TRBJ1-2
TGTGCCAGCAGTTCGTCAGGACAGGATTCTAACTATGGCTACACCTTC
CASSSSGQDSNYGYTF
>TRBV11-3|.|few|TRBJ2-5
TGTGCCAGCAGCTTAGATTATCGGGGGTCGGAGACCCAGTACTTC
CASSLDYRGSETQYF
>TRBV12-3/TRBV12-4|.|.|TRBJ2-1
TGTGCCAGCGGCTCCCCCCGTTCACCCTACAATGAGCAGTTCTTC
CASGSPRSPYNEQFF
>TRBV5-1|.|few|TRBJ2-1
TGCGCCAGCAGCTTGTCTCTCGCCAGTGGTGAGCAGTTCTTC
CASSLSLASGEQFF
>TRBV12-3/TRBV12-4|TRBD1|.|TRBJ1-1
TGTGCCAGCAAGCTACAGGGGGGCCTTGAAGCTTTCTTT
CASKLQGGLEAFF
>TRBV27|TRBD1|.|TRBJ1-2
TGTGCCAGCAGTTTAGCGTACGGACAGGACTATGGCTACACCTTC
CASSLAYGQDYGYTF
>TRBV6-2/TRBV6-3|TRBD1|few|TRBJ1-1
TGTGCCAGCAGGAGACACTCCGGGACAGAAGCGCTTGCTTTCTTT
CASRRHSGTEALAFF
>TRBV10-3|.|once|TRBJ2-7
TGTGCCATCAGTGAGTCGAGTCCATCCTACGAGCAGTACTTC
CAISESSPSYEQYF
>TRBV11-2|TRBD1|.|TRBJ2-5
TGTGCCAGCAGCGTTTCGTCCGGGACAGGGAAGGTGACCCAGTACTTC
CASSVSSGTGKVTQYF
>TRBV7-6|.|few|TRBJ1-1
TGTGCCAGCAGCCCAGAAGGGCGAAGCACTGAAGCTTTCTTT
CASSPEGRSTEAFF
>TRBV24-1|.|.|TRBJ2-5
TGTGCCACCAGTTCCCACGGGACGAAAGAGACCCAGTACTTC
CATSSHGTKETQYF
>TRBV5-1|TRBD1|medium-sized|TRBJ1-1
TGTGCCAGCAGCCGAGGACAGGGGAACACTGAAGCTTTCTTT
CASSRGQGNTEAFF
>TRBV20-1|.|.|TRBJ1-1
TGCAGTGCTACCCCCGACACTGAAGCTTTCTTT
CSATPDTEAFF
>TRBV5-4|.|.|TRBJ1-2
TGTGCCAGCAGCCCCGGGCAGGGAACTAACTATGGCTACACCTTC
CASSPGQGTNYGYTF
>TRBV7-2|.|.|TRBJ1-2
TGTGCCAGCAGCTTGAAGGGGGACGGCTATGGCTACACCTTC
CASSLKGDGYGYTF
>TRBV6-5|.|.|TRBJ2-7
TGTGCCAGCAGTTACTTAGGTGAGCGCCGATCCTACGAGCAGTACTTC
CASSYLGERRSYEQYF
>TRBV12-3/TRBV12-4|.|few|TRBJ1-2
TGTGCCAGCAGTCCTCAGTGGGGGAGGGCTAACTATGGCTACACCTTC
CASSPQWGRANYGYTF
>TRBV20-1|.|few|TRBJ1-1
TGCAGTGCTTACGTGAGGAACACTGAAGCTTTCTTT
CSAYVRNTEAFF
>TRBV6-5|.|few|TRBJ1-1
TGTGCCAGCAGGTTGTCTGGGACGGCGAACACTGAAGCTTTCTTT
CASRLSGTANTEAFF
>TRBV7-8|.|many|TRBJ2-1
TGTGCCAGCAGCCCGGCGCTTCCCTACAATGAGCAGTTCTTC
CASSPALPYNEQFF
>TRBV25-1|TRBD1|few|TRBJ1-2
TGTGCCAGCAGCCCGACAGGGGCGTACGGCTACACCTTC
CASSPTGAYGYTF
>TRBV12-3/TRBV12-4|.|.|TRBJ2-6
TGTGCCAGCAGGATTACTGTAGGGGGTACGCCCTCTGGGGCCAACGTCCTGACTTTC
CASRITVGGTPSGANVLTF
>TRBV7-2|TRBD1|few|TRBJ1-6
TGTGCCAGCAGATTGACAGGGTGGGGGGTTGATTCACCCCTCCACTTT
CASRLTGWGVDSPLHF
>TRBV4-2|TRBD2|few|TRBJ2-7
TGTGCCAGCAGCCCAACAGGGACTAGCTTCCACGAGCAGTACTTC
CASSPTGTSFHEQYF
>TRBV7-8|.|few|TRBJ1-5
TGTGCCAGCAGCTTACTCGCCTTCCAAGCCGAAAATCAGCCCCAGCATTTT
CASSLLAFQAENQPQHF
>TRBV2|.|.|TRBJ2-5
TGTGCCAGCAGTGGGATCTCTCGACTTCCGGAGACCCAGTACTTC
CASSGISRLPETQYF
>TRBV5-4|.|.|TRBJ1-1
TGTGCCAGCAGCTTGGCGGGGAGCCGCACTGAAGCTTTCTTT
CASSLAGSRTEAFF
>TRBV11-2|TRBD1|.|TRBJ2-5
TGTGCCAGCAGCGCACAGGGGGCGCGAGAGACCCAGTACTTC
CASSAQGARETQYF
>TRBV28|.|few|TRBJ2-3
TGTGCCAGCAGTCTCTTTAGCGGCACAGATACGCAGTATTTT
CASSLFSGTDTQYF
>TRBV6-5|.|.|TRBJ1-1
TGTGCCAGCACCCAGACAGGCAGTTGGACTGAAGCTTTCTTT
CASTQTGSWTEAFF
>TRBV4-3|TRBD2|.|TRBJ2-1
TGCGCCAGCAGCGCCGGTCCCACTAGCGGGAGAGCCGTTTACAATGAGCAGTTCTTC
CASSAGPTSGRAVYNEQFF